The present TCR beta chain was sequenced within a study of blood T cell repertoires in COVID-19. Trimming took off 3 bases at V and 5 bases at J, with 13 bases between the two ends. CDR3 length: 14 amino acids. From germline, CDR1 is MNHEY and CDR2 SMNVEV (reference sequence). Per the authors' pipeline: Amplification of reference gene primers provided the estimated nucleated cell counts. Assay used: immunoSEQ multiplex PCR; TCRdb lists only in-frame clones, some missing. V and J calls and clone size come straight from that table; D and trimming were deduced from the DNA. The table records approximately 210,000 clones, 65% to 90% of them present only once.

The receptor's source is a man aged 40-49 years who had recovered from COVID-19. This sequence joins TRBV27 and TRBJ2-5; maybe TRBD2 (5 bases). Sequencing used PBMCs or T cells enriched from blood (not recorded which). CDR3 residues: CASSFRSGRETQYF. CDR3 DNA sequence: TGTGCCAGCAGTTTCAGGAGCGGCCGGGAGACCCAGTACTTC.